Sequencing of this TCR beta chain was carried out in a study of a mutant IDH1 vaccine in newly diagnosed glioma. For the study at large: Onset of vaccination occurred 4-6 weeks following radiotherapy alone, or with temozolomide cycles.

Study conclusions and caveats: Pseudoprogression showed no apparent link to changes in top peripheral T cell clonotypes.

Looked up from germline, CDR1 is SGHTA and CDR2 is FQGNSA. This CDR3 contains 13 residues. The V gene lost 5 bases and the J gene lost 8 bases, with 15 bases spanning the gap. Sample time point: week 11, during vaccination. Doses comprised 300 ug of mutant IDH1 20-mer peptide each, plus topical imiquimod. Newly diagnosed WHO grade 3 or 4 IDH1-mutant, ATRX-lost astrocytomas were identified in the donors. Regarding this clone: Antigen specificity is unknown.

Sequencing used immunoSEQ multiplex PCR; TCRdb keeps in-frame clones, though not all of them. This sample yields about 22,000 clones, of which about 90% are seen a single time; roughly 5% belongs to the top ten. Sample: PBMCs, taken from a glioma patient whose treatment included an IDH1 peptide vaccine. This chain links TRBV7-2 with TRBJ1-1; no clear D. The receptor comes from a middle-aged woman with glioma. Here the CDR3 reads CASSPIEGSEAFF. The CDR3 DNA follows: TGTGCCAGCAGCCCAATTGAGGGCTCCGAAGCTTTCTTT.